The T cell receptor beta chain under discussion was sequenced for a study of OX40 agonist ivuxolimab in advanced cancers. Study conclusions and caveats: Low levels of normalized T-cell clonal expansion also appeared in some nonresponders.

Using immunoSEQ multiplex PCR, the repertoire was profiled, and TCRdb retains in-frame clones only, with some absent. The sample contains 57,000 or so clones, 70% to 90% of which appear only once. Trimming took 2 bases from V and 5 from J; bases not matched to a gene: 7. The germline CDR1 and CDR2 sequences are SGHVS and FNYEAQ. This CDR3 contains 16 residues. With respect to this clone: What it binds is not known.

This chain connects TRBV7-6 to TRBJ2-2, with TRBD1 identical over 8 bases. The TCR originated in an adult with an advanced solid tumor such as melanoma, head and neck, liver or kidney cancer. This specimen was CD4+ or CD8+ T cells sorted from blood, taken in a trial of the OX40 agonist ivuxolimab. This CDR3 is CASSLQTGVITGELFF. The DNA of the CDR3 is TGTGCCAGCAGCTTACAGACAGGGGTGATTACCGGGGAGCTGTTTTTT.